A selection of T cell receptor delta chains follows, all from one sample in a study of Vδ1+ human thymocytes. TCRdb redid clone calling on the multiplex PCR reads using CATT. The sample has 45,000 to 60,000 delta-chain clones; about 15% are singletons. Sequencing was carried out using Vdelta1+ gamma-delta thymocytes from the thymus. The receptor set was obtained from a girl in the first two years of life who had congenital heart surgery. CDR3s include the opening cysteine and the closing phenylalanine or tryptophan. Fields, in order: J gene, V gene, clone size, CDR3 protein. Some rows mark clone size as missing; the rest say once, few, many or name a class of expanded clone.

j_gene: TRDJ1; v_gene: TRDV1; abundance: few; CDR3aa: CALGELPTGVYTDKLIF
j_gene: TRDJ1; v_gene: TRDV2; abundance: NA; CDR3aa: CACDTEVFILGDTRHTDKLIF
j_gene: TRDJ1; v_gene: TRDV2; abundance: NA; CDR3aa: CACAGGYPYISDKLIF
j_gene: TRDJ1; v_gene: TRDV1; abundance: NA; CDR3aa: CALGAPLPTRRKYWGSDKLIF
j_gene: TRDJ1; v_gene: TRDV2; abundance: few; CDR3aa: CACDKLEGSNWGKSYTDKLIF
j_gene: TRDJ1; v_gene: TRDV1; abundance: NA; CDR3aa: CALGTPFGGPGSTDKLIF
j_gene: TRDJ1; v_gene: TRDV1; abundance: NA; CDR3aa: CALGELYFSPRRRYTDKLIF
j_gene: TRDJ1; v_gene: TRDV1; abundance: NA; CDR3aa: CALGNPSSDIPDKLIF
j_gene: TRDJ1; v_gene: TRDV1; abundance: few; CDR3aa: CALGVLLPPEPYTDKLIF
j_gene: TRDJ1; v_gene: TRDV2; abundance: NA; CDR3aa: CACDTLLPTSLHGGYVDKLIF
j_gene: TRDJ1; v_gene: TRDV2; abundance: many; CDR3aa: CACDTAGVVGYTDKLIF